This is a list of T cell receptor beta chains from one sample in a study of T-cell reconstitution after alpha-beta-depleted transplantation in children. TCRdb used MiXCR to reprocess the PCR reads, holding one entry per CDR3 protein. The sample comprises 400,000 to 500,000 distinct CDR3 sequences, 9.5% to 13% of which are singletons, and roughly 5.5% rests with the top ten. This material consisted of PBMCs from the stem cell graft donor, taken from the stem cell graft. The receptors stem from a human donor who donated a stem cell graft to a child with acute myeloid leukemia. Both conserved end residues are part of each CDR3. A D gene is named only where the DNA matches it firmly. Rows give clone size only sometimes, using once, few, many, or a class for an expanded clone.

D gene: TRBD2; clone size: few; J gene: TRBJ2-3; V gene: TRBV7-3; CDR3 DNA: TGTGCCAGCAGCTTGGACGGGAGGGGTAGAGATACGCAGTATTTT; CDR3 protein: CASSLDGRGRDTQYF
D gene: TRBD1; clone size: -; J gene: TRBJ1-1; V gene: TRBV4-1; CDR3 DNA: TGCGCCAGCAGCGAGGGACAGGGGATAGGGAACACTGAAGCTTTCTTT; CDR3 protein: CASSEGQGIGNTEAFF
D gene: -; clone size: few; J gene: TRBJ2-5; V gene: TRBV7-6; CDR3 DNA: TGTGCCAGCAGAAAGAGGGGGGGGCGGGAGACCCAGTACTTC; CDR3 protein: CASRKRGGRETQYF
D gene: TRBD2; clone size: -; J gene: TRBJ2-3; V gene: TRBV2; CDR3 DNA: TGTGCCAGCATCGCGGGAGAAGCAGATACGCAGTATTTT; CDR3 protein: CASIAGEADTQYF
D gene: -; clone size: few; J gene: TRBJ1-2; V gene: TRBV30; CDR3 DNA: TGTGCCTGGAGTGCCGCCAACCCGGACGGCCGAACTGGCTACACCTTC; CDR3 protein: CAWSAANPDGRTGYTF
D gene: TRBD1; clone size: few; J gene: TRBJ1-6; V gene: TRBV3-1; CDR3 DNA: TGTGCCAGCAGCGCCCGGGACAGTTATAATTCACCCCTCCACTTT; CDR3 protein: CASSARDSYNSPLHF
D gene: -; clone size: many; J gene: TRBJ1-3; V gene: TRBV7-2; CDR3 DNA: TGTGCCAGCAGCTTAGGGGCGGGGTCCGGAAACACCATATATTTT; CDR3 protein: CASSLGAGSGNTIYF
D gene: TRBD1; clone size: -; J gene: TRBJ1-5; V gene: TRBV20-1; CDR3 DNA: TGCAGTGCTCGAACGGGACAGGGTGGGCAGCCCCAGCATTTT; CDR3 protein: CSARTGQGGQPQHF
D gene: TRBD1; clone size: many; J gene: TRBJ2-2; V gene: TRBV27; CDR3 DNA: TGTGCCAGCAGCTTATATCCTAGGACAGGGCGAACCGGGGAGCTGTTTTTT; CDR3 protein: CASSLYPRTGRTGELFF
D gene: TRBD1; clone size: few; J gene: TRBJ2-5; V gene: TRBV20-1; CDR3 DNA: TGCAGTGCTACGACAGGGGAGGAATGGGAGACCCAGTACTTC; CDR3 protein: CSATTGEEWETQYF
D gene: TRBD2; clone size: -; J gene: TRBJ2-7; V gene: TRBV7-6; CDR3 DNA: TGTGCCAGCAGCTTACCCCTAGCGGGAAGTTCAGGGGAGCAGTACTTC; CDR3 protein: CASSLPLAGSSGEQYF
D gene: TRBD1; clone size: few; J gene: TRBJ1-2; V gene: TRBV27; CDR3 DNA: TGTGCCAGCATGGGACAGGGGCGCTATGGCTACACCTTC; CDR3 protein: CASMGQGRYGYTF
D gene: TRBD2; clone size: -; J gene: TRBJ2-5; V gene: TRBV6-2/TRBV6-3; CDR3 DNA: TGTGCCAGCAGTCCGTGGACTAGCGCGATACAAGAGACCCAGTACTTC; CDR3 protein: CASSPWTSAIQETQYF
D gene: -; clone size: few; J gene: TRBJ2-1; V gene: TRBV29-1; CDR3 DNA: TGCAGCGTGAAGGGGACCGGCAGCTCCTACAATGAGCAGTTCTTC; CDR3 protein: CSVKGTGSSYNEQFF
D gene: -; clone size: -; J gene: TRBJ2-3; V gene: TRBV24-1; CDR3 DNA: TGTGCCACCAGCGGACCGGGCAGTGTTACGCAGTATTTT; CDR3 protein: CATSGPGSVTQYF
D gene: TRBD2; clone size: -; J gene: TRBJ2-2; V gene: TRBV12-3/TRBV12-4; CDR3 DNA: TGTGCCAGCAGTCCCCTCCTAGCGGGAGATCACGGGGAGCTGTTTTTT; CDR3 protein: CASSPLLAGDHGELFF
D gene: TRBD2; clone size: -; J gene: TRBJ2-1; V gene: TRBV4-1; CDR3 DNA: TGCGCCAGCAGCCAAGATGCGGTAAGCGGGAGATCCGATGAGCAGTTCTTC; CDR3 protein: CASSQDAVSGRSDEQFF
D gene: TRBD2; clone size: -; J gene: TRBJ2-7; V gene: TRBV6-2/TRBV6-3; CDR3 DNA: TGTGCCAGCAGTTACCCCGGGACTAGGAGCTCCTACGAGCAGTACTTC; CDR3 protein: CASSYPGTRSSYEQYF
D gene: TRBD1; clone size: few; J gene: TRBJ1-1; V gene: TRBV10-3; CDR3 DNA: TGTGCCATCAGTACAGGGGGCACTGAAGCTTTCTTT; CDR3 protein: CAISTGGTEAFF
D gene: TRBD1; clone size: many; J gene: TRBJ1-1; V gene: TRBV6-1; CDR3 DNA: TGTGCCAGCAGCCCGGGACAGGGGGGCCTTGAAGCTTTCTTT; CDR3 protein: CASSPGQGGLEAFF
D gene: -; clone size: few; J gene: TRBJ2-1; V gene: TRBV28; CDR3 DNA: TGTGCCAGCAGTTCCCGCGGCAGAAACAATGAGCAGTTCTTC; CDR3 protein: CASSSRGRNNEQFF
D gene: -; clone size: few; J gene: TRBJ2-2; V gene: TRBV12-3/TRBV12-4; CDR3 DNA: TGTGCCAGCAGTCCCTTCGGTGCCAGAAACCCGAACACCGGGGAGCTGTTTTTT; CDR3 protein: CASSPFGARNPNTGELFF
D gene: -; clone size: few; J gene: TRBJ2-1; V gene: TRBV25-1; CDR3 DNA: TGTGCCAGTGGGGCTTTGGGTGGCAGGATTTTTGAGCAGTTCTTC; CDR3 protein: CASGALGGRIFEQFF
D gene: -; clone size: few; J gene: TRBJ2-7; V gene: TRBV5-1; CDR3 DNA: TGCGCCAGCAGCTTGGGAACTACATCTATCGGGGAGTACTTC; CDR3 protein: CASSLGTTSIGEYF
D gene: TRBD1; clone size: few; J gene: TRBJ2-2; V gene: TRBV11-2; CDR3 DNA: TGTGCCAGCAGCTTAGGCCGGGGACAGGGGGCACCCCTAGAGAACACCGGGGAGCTGTTTTTT; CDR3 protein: CASSLGRGQGAPLENTGELFF
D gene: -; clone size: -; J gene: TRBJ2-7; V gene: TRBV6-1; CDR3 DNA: TGTGCCAGCAGTCCCAGTTCACTGTACGAGCAGTACTTC; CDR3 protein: CASSPSSLYEQYF
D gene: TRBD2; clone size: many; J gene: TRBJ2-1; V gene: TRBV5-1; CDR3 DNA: TGTGCCAGCAGCTTAGTGGCGGGGGGTTACAATGAGCAGTTCTTC; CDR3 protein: CASSLVAGGYNEQFF
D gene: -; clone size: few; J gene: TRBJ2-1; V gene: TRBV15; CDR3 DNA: TGTGCCACCAGCAGAGAACGGGACACTACCTACAATGAGCAGTTCTTC; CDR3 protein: CATSRERDTTYNEQFF
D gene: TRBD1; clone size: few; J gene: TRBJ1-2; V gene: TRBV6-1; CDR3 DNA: TGTGCCAGCAGTCCGGACAGGCGGAACTATGGCTACACCTTC; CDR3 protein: CASSPDRRNYGYTF
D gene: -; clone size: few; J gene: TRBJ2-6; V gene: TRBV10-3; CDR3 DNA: TGTGCCATCGCGGACTCTGGGGCCAACGTCCTGACTTTC; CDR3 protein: CAIADSGANVLTF
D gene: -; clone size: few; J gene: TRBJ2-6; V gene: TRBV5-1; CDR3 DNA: TGCGCCAGCAGCTTGACAGGGATCCCTGGGGCCAACGTCCTGACTTTC; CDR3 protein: CASSLTGIPGANVLTF
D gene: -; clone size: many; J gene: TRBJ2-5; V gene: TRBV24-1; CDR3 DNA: TGTGCCACCAGTGATGCGAATGGGGGGCGGCAGGAGACCCAGTACTTC; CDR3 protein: CATSDANGGRQETQYF
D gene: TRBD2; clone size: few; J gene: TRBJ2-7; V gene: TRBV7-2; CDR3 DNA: TGTGCCAGCAGCTTAGCCCTAGGGACTACCTACGAGCAGTACTTC; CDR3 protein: CASSLALGTTYEQYF
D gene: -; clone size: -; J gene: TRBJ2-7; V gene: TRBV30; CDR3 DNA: TGTGCCTGGAGAGATTGGGGGCCGTCCTACGAGCAGTACTTC; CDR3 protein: CAWRDWGPSYEQYF
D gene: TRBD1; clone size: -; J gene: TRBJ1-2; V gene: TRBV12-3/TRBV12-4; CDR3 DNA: TGTGCCAGCAGTCCAAGACAGGGGTATGGCTACACCTTC; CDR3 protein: CASSPRQGYGYTF
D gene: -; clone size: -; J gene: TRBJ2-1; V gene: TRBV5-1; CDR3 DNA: TGCGCCAGCAGCTTGTCGGCAGGGTCAAGCTCCTACAATGAGCAGTTCTTC; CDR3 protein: CASSLSAGSSSYNEQFF
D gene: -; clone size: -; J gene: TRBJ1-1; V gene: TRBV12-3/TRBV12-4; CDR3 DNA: TGTGCCAGCAGTTGGACTAGAGGCACTGAAGCTTTCTTT; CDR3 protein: CASSWTRGTEAFF
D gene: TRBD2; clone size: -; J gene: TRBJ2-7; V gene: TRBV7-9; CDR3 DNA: TGTGCCAGCAGCGGGACGACTAGCGGAGCCTCCTACGAGCAGTACTTC; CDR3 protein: CASSGTTSGASYEQYF
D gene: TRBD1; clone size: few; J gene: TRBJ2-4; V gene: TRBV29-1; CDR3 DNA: TGCAGCGTAGGACAGGAGAAAAACATTCAGTACTTC; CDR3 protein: CSVGQEKNIQYF
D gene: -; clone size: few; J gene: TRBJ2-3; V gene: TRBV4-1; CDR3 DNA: TGCGCCAGCAGCCAAGATCCCCTGGGATGGGGGGTTACAGATACGCAGTATTTT; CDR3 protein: CASSQDPLGWGVTDTQYF
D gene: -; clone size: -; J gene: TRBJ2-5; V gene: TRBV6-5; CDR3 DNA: TGTGCCAGCAGTTACTCACAGGGTAGGACAGAGACCCAGTACTTC; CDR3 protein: CASSYSQGRTETQYF
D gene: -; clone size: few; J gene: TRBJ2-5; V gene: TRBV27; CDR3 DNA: TGTGCCAGCAGTCCCGCGGCGGCAGGGGTACGATTCCGGCAAGAGACCCAGTACTTC; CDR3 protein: CASSPAAAGVRFRQETQYF
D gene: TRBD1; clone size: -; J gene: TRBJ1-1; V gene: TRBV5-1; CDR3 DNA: TGCGCCAGCAGCTTGTTTAGGACAGGAAGGACTGAAGCTTTCTTT; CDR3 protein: CASSLFRTGRTEAFF
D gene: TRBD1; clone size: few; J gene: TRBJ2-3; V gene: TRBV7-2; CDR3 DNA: TGTGCCAGCAGCTGGAGACAGGGCGAGACGCAGTATTTT; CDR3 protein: CASSWRQGETQYF
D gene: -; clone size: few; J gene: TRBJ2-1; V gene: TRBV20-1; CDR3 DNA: TGCAGTGCTAGAGGTCAGGGGACTGGGAATGAGCAGTTCTTC; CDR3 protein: CSARGQGTGNEQFF
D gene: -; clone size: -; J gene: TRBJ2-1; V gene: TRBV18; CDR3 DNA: TGTGCCAGCTCACCGTCCGTGGGCTTGTCAGTTGAGCAGTTCTTC; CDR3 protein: CASSPSVGLSVEQFF
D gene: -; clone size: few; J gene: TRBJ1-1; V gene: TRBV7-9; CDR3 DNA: TGTGCCAGCAGCTTACCACCGGGACGGCTTAACACTGAAGCTTTCTTT; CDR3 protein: CASSLPPGRLNTEAFF
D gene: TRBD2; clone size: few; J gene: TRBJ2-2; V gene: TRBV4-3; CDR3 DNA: TGCGCCAGCAGCCAACGATTCCCACTAGCGACCGGGGAGCTGTTTTTT; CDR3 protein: CASSQRFPLATGELFF
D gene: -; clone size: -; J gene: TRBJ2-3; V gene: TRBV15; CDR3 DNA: TGTGCCACCAGCAGATCCTCGGGAACCAGCACAGATACGCAGTATTTT; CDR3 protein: CATSRSSGTSTDTQYF
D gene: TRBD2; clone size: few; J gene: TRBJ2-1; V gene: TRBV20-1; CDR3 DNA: TGCAGTGCTAGTCTGGTAGCGGGGTACAATGAGCAGTTCTTC; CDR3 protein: CSASLVAGYNEQFF
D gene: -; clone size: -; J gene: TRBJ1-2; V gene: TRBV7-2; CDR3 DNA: TGTGCCAGCAGCTTAGGAGTAGCAAGTGGCTACACCTTC; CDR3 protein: CASSLGVASGYTF
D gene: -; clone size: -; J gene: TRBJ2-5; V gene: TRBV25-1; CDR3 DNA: TGTGCCAGCAGAGAAGGGGTTCGAAGAGAAGAGACCCAGTACTTC; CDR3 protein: CASREGVRREETQYF
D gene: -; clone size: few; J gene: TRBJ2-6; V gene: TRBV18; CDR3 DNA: TGTGCCAGCTCACCACAGGGTGGGTCTGGGGCCAACGGCCTGACTTTC; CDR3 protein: CASSPQGGSGANGLTF
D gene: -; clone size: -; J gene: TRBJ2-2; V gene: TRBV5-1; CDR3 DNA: TGCGCCAGCACTGGGTTCGGAAACACCGGGGAGCTGTTTTTT; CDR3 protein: CASTGFGNTGELFF
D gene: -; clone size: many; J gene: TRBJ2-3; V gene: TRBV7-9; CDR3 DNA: TGTGCCAGCAGCTCCCGACTAGAGGCAACAGATACGCAGTATTTT; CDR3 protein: CASSSRLEATDTQYF
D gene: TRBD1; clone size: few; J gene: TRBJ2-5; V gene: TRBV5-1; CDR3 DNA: TGCGCCAGCAGCGCCCGGGACAGTCGTCAAGAGACCCAGTACTTC; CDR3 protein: CASSARDSRQETQYF
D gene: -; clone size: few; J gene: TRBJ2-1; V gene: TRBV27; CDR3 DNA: TGTGCCAGCAGTTTAGGGACCCTCGGCCACAATGAGCAGTTCTTC; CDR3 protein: CASSLGTLGHNEQFF
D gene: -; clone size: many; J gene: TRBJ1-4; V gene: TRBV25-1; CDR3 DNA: TGTGCCAGCAGTGATGATACGAGGGACCGCGGATTCAAAAAACTGTTTTTT; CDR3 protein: CASSDDTRDRGFKKLFF
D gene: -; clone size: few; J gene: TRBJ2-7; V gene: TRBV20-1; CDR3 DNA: TGCAGTGCTAGCTTGCTGGGCCGCGAGCAGTACTTC; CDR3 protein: CSASLLGREQYF